Presented here are 32 T cell receptor beta chains from one specimen sequenced in a study of blood T cell repertoires in COVID-19. Measured with immunoSEQ multiplex PCR; TCRdb has only the in-frame clones, and not every one. In the table there are about 270,000 clones, around 93% of which are singletons. What was sequenced was PBMCs or T cells enriched from blood (not recorded which). These receptors were obtained from a middle-aged man who had been exposed to COVID-19.

The count of this clone is one. The chain employs TRBV4-1 and TRBJ2-7, with D possibly TRBD2 on 7 matching bases. Trimming pared 0 bases from V and 2 bases from J, leaving 17 bases between. The germline gives CDR1 MGHRA, CDR2 YSYEKL. There are 17 residues in the CDR3. CDR3 sequence (DNA): TGCGCCAGCAGCCAAGAGGGGGGGGCACTTTTCACCTACGAGCAGTACTTC. Residues: CASSQEGGALFTYEQYF.

V is TRBV5-1 and J is TRBJ2-1, with D perhaps TRBD1 (5 bases). Germline CDR1 and CDR2: SGHRS and YFSETQ. This CDR3 region has 15 residues. V shed 2 bases and J shed 7 bases, with 16 bases lying between them. CDR3 bases: TGCGCCAGCAGCTTAAGGGGTTCCCCGCTGAATGAGCAGTTCTTC. Its protein product is CASSLRGSPLNEQFF. Full variable domain (missing parts from reference TRBV5-1 and TRBJ2-1): KAGVTQTPRYLIKTRGQQVTLSCSPISGHRSVSWYQQTPGQGLQFLFEYFSETQRNKGNFPGRFSGRQFSNSRSEMNVSTLELGDSALYLCASSLRGSPLNEQFFGPGTRLTVL.

This clone was detected only once. The chain joins TRBV25-1 to TRBJ1-2, with D perhaps matching TRBD1 (6 bases). CDR1 and CDR2 from the germline V gene are MGHDK and SYGVNS. The CDR3 extends over 13 amino acids. The germline V and J ends were trimmed by 6 bases and 3 bases, with 11 bases remaining between them. The CDR3 DNA sequence: TGTGCCAGCAGCGGACAGAGACACTATGGCTACACCTTC. Encoded protein: CASSGQRHYGYTF.

J is TRBJ1-5 and V is TRBV2; D uncertain. With 0 bases removed from V and 4 bases from J, the gap between germline ends came to 13 bases. Germline V gene lookup returns CDR1 SNHLY and CDR2 FYNNEI. The CDR3 extends over 16 amino acids. The CDR3 nucleotides read TGTGCCAGCAGTGAAGCGCTTGGAACAGTTAATCAGCCCCAGCATTTT. It translates to CASSEALGTVNQPQHF.

CDR3 DNA sequence: TGCGCCAGCAGCTTGAGGGGGACTAGCGTTGTAGATACGCAGTATTTT. Translation: CASSLRGTSVVDTQYF. The chain recombines TRBV5-1 with TRBJ2-3; 10 positions agree with TRBD2. V gave up 1 base and J gave up 5 bases; unmatched junction bases: 7. Germline loops: CDR1 SGHRS, CDR2 YFSETQ. The CDR3 has 16 amino acids.

This sequence joins TRBV28 and TRBJ1-2; 8 nucleotides match TRBD1. This CDR3 spans 16 amino acids. Germline trimming cut 5 bases from V and 4 bases from J; bases unmatched to any gene: 12. Germline-derived CDR1 and CDR2 are MDHEN and SYDVKM. The CDR3 bases are TGTGCCAGCAGTAGCATAACAGGGGGTGGAAGCTATGGCTACACCTTC. This encodes CASSSITGGGSYGYTF.

V and J are TRBV2 and TRBJ2-3; TRBD2 aligns across 7 bases. After removal of 5 bases from V and 0 bases from J, the junction contained 2 bases not matched to a gene. Germline V gene lookup returns CDR1 SNHLY and CDR2 FYNNEI. CDR3 length: 14 residues. DNA of the CDR3: TGTGCCAGCAGTCTAGCGGCAAGCACAGATACGCAGTATTTT. The encoded protein is CASSLAASTDTQYF.

This clone showed up just a few times. The chain recombines TRBV30 with TRBJ2-7; 9 bases fit TRBD1. The V segment lost 5 bases and the J segment 2 bases; nucleotides outside the gene matches: 4. Germline V lookup: CDR1 GTSNPN, CDR2 SVGIG (reference sequence). This CDR3 spans 13 amino acids. The CDR3 DNA follows: TGTGCCTGGTCCGGGACAGGGCCCTACGAGCAGTACTTC. Its protein product is CAWSGTGPYEQYF.

V is TRBV24-1 and J is TRBJ2-5; D may be TRBD2 (5 bases). V lost 7 bases to trimming and J lost 2 bases, with 16 bases between them. This CDR3 has 15 amino acids. The germline CDR1 and CDR2 sequences are KGHDR and SFDVKD. The CDR3 is CATSHPGIRQETQYF. CDR3 coding DNA: TGTGCCACCAGCCATCCGGGGATTCGGCAAGAGACCCAGTACTTC.

The chain links TRBV24-1 to TRBJ2-2, with D possibly being TRBD2 (5 bases). CDR3 length: 15 residues. The V end lost 7 bases, the J end lost 5 bases, and 16 bases lay between the germline ends. Per the germline V gene, CDR1 is KGHDR and CDR2 is SFDVKD. This CDR3 reads CATRSGGVGTGELFF. The DNA for the CDR3 is TGTGCCACCAGAAGCGGTGGCGTAGGGACCGGGGAGCTGTTTTTT.

The CDR3 region is CASSLDWAAQEAFF. The DNA for the CDR3 is TGTGCCAGCAGCTTAGATTGGGCAGCCCAGGAAGCTTTCTTT. The chain employs TRBV11-2 and TRBJ1-1, with D hard to call. This CDR3 comprises 14 residues. In germline, CDR1 is SGHAT, CDR2 FQNNGV. Trimming took off 0 bases at V and 8 bases at J, with 13 bases between the two ends.

V and J are TRBV5-4 and TRBJ1-2, with D perhaps matching TRBD1 (5 bases). Per germline, CDR1 SGHNT and CDR2 YYREEE (reference sequence). V shed 3 bases and J shed 4 bases, with 13 bases lying between them. The CDR3 is 14 residues long. CDR3 nucleotide sequence: TGTGCCAGCAGCTCTCAGACAGTTCTCTATGGCTACACCTTC. It translates to CASSSQTVLYGYTF.

The chain joins TRBV9 to TRBJ2-3; no reliable D call. This CDR3 has 15 amino acids. V was cut by 0 bases and J by 2 bases, with 10 bases left in between. Germline V gives CDR1 SGDLS, CDR2 YYNGEE. CDR3 nucleotides: TGTGCCAGCAGCGTAGCACTTCCCTCCACAGATACGCAGTATTTT. It codes for CASSVALPSTDTQYF.

This rearrangement joins TRBV4-2 to TRBJ1-1, with unresolved D. Deletions cut 1 base from V and 8 bases from J, with 8 bases between. In germline, CDR1 is LGHNA, CDR2 YNFKEQ. The CDR3 covers 12 residues. The CDR3 loop is CASSQARNEAFF. The CDR3 DNA follows: TGTGCCAGCAGCCAAGCCAGGAACGAAGCTTTCTTT.

The J gene is TRBJ2-5, the V gene TRBV19; a weak D match, TRBD1 (5 bases). Per germline, CDR1 LNHDA and CDR2 SQIVND (reference sequence). The CDR3 length is 14 residues. The germline V and J ends were trimmed by 1 base and 5 bases, with 11 bases remaining between them. The CDR3 here is CASSIGGGFETQYF. DNA for the CDR3: TGTGCCAGTAGTATAGGGGGCGGCTTCGAGACCCAGTACTTC.

This clone has more than one count but fewer than ten. This chain links TRBV10-3 with TRBJ2-2; D is perhaps TRBD1 (5 bases). The CDR3 consists of 16 residues. Between the trimmed V and J ends, which lost 10 bases and 0 bases, there was a span of 18 bases. CDR1 and CDR2 (germline): ENHRY, SYGVKD. The CDR3 DNA follows: TGTGCCACCCTAATGGGGCGGAACGCGAACACCGGGGAGCTGTTTTTT. Translation: CATLMGRNANTGELFF.

The chain links TRBV19 to TRBJ2-2; 10 nucleotides align to TRBD1. CDR1 is LNHDA, CDR2 SQIVND, per germline (reference sequence). With 3 bases clipped from V and 1 base from J, the junction kept 2 bases outside the gene matches. The CDR3 covers 16 residues. The DNA of the CDR3 is TGTGCCAGTAGTATTGGACAGGGGGGGAACACCGGGGAGCTGTTTTTT. This sequence encodes CASSIGQGGNTGELFF.

This clone was seen only once. The V call is TRBV27, the J call TRBJ2-7, with a tentative D call TRBD2 (6 bases). This CDR3 comprises 14 residues. The ends were cut back, 6 bases at V and 7 bases at J, with 19 bases in the middle. CDR1 is MNHEY and CDR2 is SMNVEV in the germline V gene (reference sequence). The CDR3 reads CASSKSPGLDEQYF. The CDR3 DNA reads TGTGCCAGCAGCAAATCTCCGGGACTTGATGAGCAGTACTTC.

This clone was counted once. The chain is built from TRBV4-1 and TRBJ1-1; D unclear. With 8 bases removed from V and 0 bases from J, the gap between germline ends came to 10 bases. The germline gives CDR1 MGHRA, CDR2 YSYEKL. The CDR3 covers 13 residues. The CDR3 nucleotides read TGCGCCAGCGGTTACAGCCTGAACACTGAAGCTTTCTTT. Translated: CASGYSLNTEAFF.

The chain recombines TRBV9 with TRBJ2-7, with 8 bases lining up with TRBD2. CDR1 is SGDLS and CDR2 is YYNGEE in the germline V gene. The CDR3 length is 15 residues. V lost 0 bases and J lost 6; bases outside the gene matches: 8. The CDR3 DNA is TGTGCCAGCAGCGTAGATGCTAGCGGGTCCGGCGAGCAGTACTTC. This codes for CASSVDASGSGEQYF.

This clone has a single count. This chain links TRBV21-1 with TRBJ2-1; the D call TRBD1 from the table was never checked on the DNA. TRBV21-1 is a known pseudogene. This CDR3 has 16 amino acids. The CDR3 coding sequence is TGTGCCAGCAGCAAAATCACAGGGGGCTCCTACAATGAGCAGTTCTTC. It is translated as CASSKITGGSYNEQFF.

This chain uses TRBV28 with TRBJ1-1; D not resolved. V was cut by 7 bases and J by 0 bases, with 9 bases left in between. Germline CDR1 is MDHEN and CDR2 is SYDVKM. The CDR3 covers 13 residues. The CDR3 spells CASKISMNTEAFF. The CDR3 DNA sequence: TGTGCCAGCAAAATAAGCATGAACACTGAAGCTTTCTTT.

The chain couples TRBV11-3 to TRBJ2-3; TRBD2 agrees at 9 bases. The ends lost 2 bases at V and 5 bases at J; junction bases unmatched: 11. CDR1 and CDR2 from the germline V gene are SGHNT and YENEEA. The CDR3 is 17 residues long. Written as DNA, the CDR3 is TGTGCCAGCAGCTTATTAGCGGGAGCGACCGAACGAGATACGCAGTATTTT. Translated: CASSLLAGATERDTQYF.

The V and J genes are TRBV30 and TRBJ1-3, with 12 bases matching TRBD1. V lost 0 bases to trimming and J lost 0 bases; unmatched junction nucleotides: 12. Germline CDR1 reads GTSNPN; CDR2 reads SVGIG (reference sequence). The CDR3 is made up of 20 amino acids. Here the CDR3 DNA reads TGTGCCTGGAGTGTACTGGGACAGGGGGCATTCCCCAGCTCTGGAAACACCATATATTTT. Its protein is CAWSVLGQGAFPSSGNTIYF. The complete variable domain, with remaining parts taken from reference TRBV30 and TRBJ1-3, reads SQTIHQWPATLVQPVGSPLSLECTVEGTSNPNLYWYRQAAGRGLQLLFYSVGIGQISSEVPQNLSASRPQDRQFILSSKKLLLSDSGFYLCAWSVLGQGAFPSSGNTIYFGEGSWLTVV.

V is TRBV28 and J is TRBJ1-1, with D unclear. There are 12 residues in the CDR3. CDR1 and CDR2 from the germline V gene are MDHEN and SYDVKM. V was clipped by 10 bases and J by 4 bases, with 13 bases between them. The CDR3: CATTGPGTEAFF. The CDR3 coding sequence is TGTGCCACCACGGGTCCGGGCACTGAAGCTTTCTTT.

CDR3 region: CASSLMRLSSGANVLTF. The CDR3 coding sequence is TGTGCCAGCAGCTTAATGCGGTTGAGCTCTGGGGCCAACGTCCTGACTTTC. This chain joins TRBV7-3 and TRBJ2-6; D remains ambiguous. Germline lookup yields CDR1 SGHTA and CDR2 FQGTGA. The germline V and J ends were trimmed by 1 base and 0 bases, with 10 bases remaining between them. The CDR3 has 17 residues.

This sequence joins TRBV14 and TRBJ2-1; TRBD2 matches 7 bases. Trimming cost V 6 bases and J 6 bases; bases outside gene matches: 8. CDR1 is SGHDN, CDR2 FVKESK, per germline. This CDR3 comprises 14 residues. The CDR3 spells CASSRAGLTNEQFF. CDR3 bases: TGTGCCAGCAGTCGAGCGGGACTGACCAATGAGCAGTTCTTC.

This clone was detected once. This CDR3 reads CASSLMLGGGNTIYF. CDR3 nucleotides: TGTGCCAGCAGCTTAATGCTGGGAGGAGGAAACACCATATATTTT. The V gene is TRBV7-9, the J gene TRBJ1-3; D gene uncertain. The CDR3 sequence is 15 residues long. The germline V gene encodes CDR1 SEHNR and CDR2 FQNEAQ (reference sequence). With 2 bases removed from V and 4 bases from J, the gap between germline ends came to 12 bases. The whole variable domain, remainder taken from reference TRBV7-9 and TRBJ1-3, is DTGVSQNPRHKITKRGQNVTFRCDPISEHNRLYWYRQTLGQGPEFLTYFQNEAQLEKSRLLSDRFSAERPKGSFSTLEIQRTEQGDSAMYLCASSLMLGGGNTIYFGEGSWLTVV.

This chain joins TRBV7-3 and TRBJ2-2; 10 positions agree with TRBD1. The V gene's germline CDR1 is SGHTA and CDR2 FQGTGA. CDR3 size: 15 residues. The trim removed 5 bases at V and 9 bases at J, leaving 9 bases unmatched. CDR3 protein: CASSPSRQGARELFF. For the CDR3, the DNA is TGTGCCAGCAGCCCCTCAAGACAGGGGGCGAGGGAGCTGTTTTTT.

CDR3 residues: CAWSKYREDGADTQYF. The CDR3 nucleotides are TGTGCCTGGAGTAAATACAGGGAAGACGGAGCAGATACGCAGTATTTT. J is TRBJ2-3 and V is TRBV30; perhaps TRBD1 as D (6 bases). CDR3 length: 16 amino acids. Trimming stripped 2 bases from V and 4 bases from J, with 19 bases between. Germline V gene lookup returns CDR1 GTSNPN and CDR2 SVGIG (reference sequence). Together with reference TRBV30 and TRBJ2-3, the CDR3 gives the full variable domain: SQTIHQWPATLVQPVGSPLSLECTVEGTSNPNLYWYRQAAGRGLQLLFYSVGIGQISSEVPQNLSASRPQDRQFILSSKKLLLSDSGFYLCAWSKYREDGADTQYFGPGTRLTVL.

The chain is built from TRBV19 and TRBJ2-7, with TRBD2 matching over 10 bases. The CDR3 covers 15 residues. Trimming cost V 5 bases and J 0 bases; bases outside gene matches: 4. Germline V gene lookup returns CDR1 LNHDA and CDR2 SQIVND (reference sequence). The CDR3 sequence: CASSHTSGNSYEQYF. The CDR3 DNA is TGTGCCAGTAGTCACACTAGCGGGAACTCCTACGAGCAGTACTTC.

The V gene is TRBV27, the J gene TRBJ1-2; D might be TRBD1 (6 bases). This CDR3 spans 15 amino acids. Germline V gives CDR1 MNHEY, CDR2 SMNVEV (reference sequence). The ends were cut back, 3 bases at V and 5 bases at J, with 16 bases in the middle. The DNA for the CDR3 is TGTGCCAGCAGTTTTTCTGGACAGCGAAGTTATGGCTACACCTTC. Protein product: CASSFSGQRSYGYTF.